Shown below are 27 T cell receptor beta chains from a single sample sequenced in a study of CD8 T cells in ankylosing spondylitis. Notes on the study in general: Seven to nine highly homologous variants formed a TCR beta motif that appeared characteristic of ankylosing spondylitis blood.

For these receptors, no antigen is known. TCRdb re-derived calls from the 5' RACE reads in MiXCR, one entry per CDR3 protein. The sample lists hundreds of thousands of distinct CDR3 sequences, approximately 10% occurring once. Input material: blood, either unsorted or a sorted T cell fraction (not recorded which). The receptors here all came from a male donor with ankylosing spondylitis.

This clonotype was recorded a few times. V is TRBV10-3 and J is TRBJ1-5; D perhaps matches TRBD1 (6 bases). The V gene lost 6 bases and the J gene lost 4 bases, with 13 bases spanning the gap. The CDR3 length is 14 residues. Germline CDR1 reads ENHRY; CDR2 reads SYGVKD. The DNA for the CDR3 is TGTGCCATCAGACGAGAGGGGGTAAATCAGCCCCAGCATTTT. Amino acid sequence: CAIRREGVNQPQHF.

This clonotype was detected only a few times. This rearrangement joins TRBV10-3 to TRBJ2-7; D possibly uses TRBD1 or TRBD2 (6 bases each). Trimming cost V 3 bases and J 6 bases, with 9 bases left between them. The CDR3 is 12 residues long. The germline V gene encodes CDR1 ENHRY and CDR2 SYGVKD. The CDR3 spells CAISEGGSEQYF. CDR3 DNA sequence: TGTGCCATCAGTGAAGGGGGGAGCGAGCAGTACTTC.

This clonotype was observed a handful of times. The chain joins TRBV20-1 to TRBJ1-4; D remains unclear. Trimming took off 3 bases at V and 0 bases at J, with 5 bases between the two ends. Per germline, CDR1 DFQATT and CDR2 SNEGSKA (reference sequence). The CDR3 length is 13 residues. This CDR3 is CSASRSTNEKLFF. The DNA of the CDR3 is TGCAGTGCTAGTCGGTCAACTAATGAAAAACTGTTTTTT.

The table lists this clonotype with a few counts. V usage is TRBV6-5 and J usage is TRBJ2-7; D might be TRBD1 or TRBD2, each matching 6 bases. The germline V gene encodes CDR1 MNHEY and CDR2 SVGAGI. The V end was cut by 2 bases, the J end by 5 bases, with 25 bases between. The CDR3 is 18 amino acids. Here the CDR3 reads CASSYQGLGAGTPNEQYF. In nucleotides, the CDR3 is TGTGCCAGCAGTTACCAAGGTCTGGGGGCAGGGACTCCCAACGAGCAGTACTTC.

This clonotype appeared a few times. The V call is TRBV7-9, the J call TRBJ2-2, with unresolved D. Trimming shortened V by 2 bases and J by 6 bases, and 7 bases separated the two germline ends. Germline CDR1 is SEHNR and CDR2 is FQNEAQ (reference sequence). The CDR3 sequence is 13 residues long. The CDR3 nucleotides are TGTGCCAGCAGCTTATTTCATTCCGGGGAGCTGTTTTTT. It codes for CASSLFHSGELFF. The variable domain in full, completed from reference TRBV7-9 and TRBJ2-2, reads DTGVSQNPRHKITKRGQNVTFRCDPISEHNRLYWYRQTLGQGPEFLTYFQNEAQLEKSRLLSDRFSAERPKGSFSTLEIQRTEQGDSAMYLCASSLFHSGELFFGEGSRLTVL.

The table lists this clonotype with a few counts. This rearrangement joins TRBV28 to TRBJ2-5; TRBD2 might be the D (6 bases). CDR3 size: 14 residues. Trimming left V 5 bases short and J 7 bases short, with 17 bases between. In germline, CDR1 is MDHEN, CDR2 SYDVKM. CDR3 amino acids: CASSPYVWEATQYF. The DNA for the CDR3 is TGTGCCAGCAGTCCTTACGTCTGGGAGGCGACCCAGTACTTC.

There are a few counts of this clonotype. The rearrangement joins TRBV20-1 to TRBJ1-2; 7 nucleotides align to TRBD1. Looked up from germline, CDR1 is DFQATT and CDR2 is SNEGSKA (reference sequence). The CDR3 runs 13 residues. With 5 bases clipped from V and 9 bases from J, the junction kept 12 bases outside the gene matches. CDR3 DNA: TGCAGTGCTTCGAAGGGGGCGGTTGTAAGCTACACCTTC. It translates to CSASKGAVVSYTF.

The chain joins TRBV9 to TRBJ2-1, with 9 nucleotides matching TRBD1. V gave up 1 base and J gave up 5 bases; unmatched junction bases: 4. CDR1 is SGDLS and CDR2 is YYNGEE in the germline V gene. This CDR3 spans 15 amino acids. CDR3 in DNA: TGTGCCAGCAGCGTACGGGACAGGGAGGACAATGAGCAGTTCTTC. It encodes CASSVRDREDNEQFF.

This chain uses TRBV29-1 with TRBJ2-1, with a possible D match to TRBD2 (7 bases). V lost 1 base and J 2 bases, leaving 9 bases between the germline ends. The CDR3 length is 14 residues. Germline values: CDR1 SQVTM, CDR2 ANQGSEA. CDR3 protein: CSVEGGGAYNEQFF. Written as DNA, the CDR3 is TGCAGCGTTGAAGGGGGGGGCGCCTACAATGAGCAGTTCTTC.

The chain is built from TRBV9 and TRBJ1-6; D ambiguous. CDR1 SGDLS and CDR2 YYNGEE come from the germline V gene. The CDR3 totals 13 residues. The germline V and J ends were trimmed by 4 bases and 11 bases, with 13 bases remaining between them. This CDR3 is CASSPGPRAPLHF. CDR3 sequence (DNA): TGTGCCAGCAGCCCCGGACCGAGGGCACCCCTCCACTTT.

This clonotype was counted between two and nine times. The chain uses TRBV11-2 and TRBJ2-3, with D possibly TRBD1 on 7 matching bases. The germline V and J ends were trimmed by 5 bases and 1 base, with 13 bases remaining between them. The CDR3 totals 15 residues. Germline assignment: CDR1 SGHAT and CDR2 FQNNGV. CDR3: CASSRGTDRTDTQYF. In DNA form, the CDR3 reads TGTGCCAGCAGCCGGGGGACAGACCGCACAGATACGCAGTATTTT.

This clonotype was detected a few times. The chain links TRBV3-1 to TRBJ2-3; 14 bases align to TRBD2. The CDR3 totals 17 residues. Germline CDR1 is LGHDT and CDR2 is YNNKEL (reference sequence). V was pared by 0 bases and J by 1 base, with 0 bases of the junction left unmatched. CDR3 nucleotide sequence: TGTGCCAGCAGCCAAGAGGGACTAGCGGGGGGCACAGATACGCAGTATTTT. Its protein is CASSQEGLAGGTDTQYF.

The gene calls are TRBV20-1 and TRBJ2-1; the D gene is possibly TRBD1 (7 bases). CDR3 length equals 16 residues. Germline-derived CDR1 and CDR2 are DFQATT and SNEGSKA (reference sequence). Trimming removed 1 base at V and 9 bases at J, with 22 bases between. For the CDR3, the DNA is TGCAGTGCTAGAGTACGTGAGGGGGCGGGGTACCTTGAGCAGTTCTTC. Residues: CSARVREGAGYLEQFF.

J is TRBJ1-1 and V is TRBV7-9; D gene unclear. V lost 5 bases and J lost 6, with 10 bases in between. The CDR3 is 12 amino acids. Germline values: CDR1 SEHNR, CDR2 FQNEAQ (reference sequence). The chain's CDR3 is CASSPTRAEAFF. CDR3 coding DNA: TGTGCCAGCAGCCCGACACGTGCTGAAGCTTTCTTT.

The V call is TRBV7-8, the J call TRBJ1-1, with 9 nucleotides matching TRBD1. The V segment lost 5 bases and the J segment 2 bases; nucleotides outside the gene matches: 9. Looked up from germline, CDR1 is SGHVS and CDR2 is FQNEAQ. The CDR3 is 16 amino acids. The CDR3 protein is CASSHRDRALNTEAFF. CDR3 coding DNA: TGTGCCAGCAGCCACCGGGACAGGGCGTTAAACACTGAAGCTTTCTTT.

The chain employs TRBV20-1 and TRBJ1-1, with D unclear. Germline V gene sequence: CDR1 DFQATT, CDR2 SNEGSKA (reference sequence). The CDR3 has 14 amino acids. V lost 0 bases and J lost 1, with 9 bases in between. The DNA for the CDR3 is TGCAGTGCTAGAGACAGGAAGAAGAACACTGAAGCTTTCTTT. Its protein product is CSARDRKKNTEAFF.

V gene TRBV6-6 combines with J gene TRBJ2-1, with a tentative D call TRBD2 (5 bases). Germline V gene lookup returns CDR1 MNHNY and CDR2 SVGAGI (reference sequence). CDR3 size: 13 residues. Trimming stripped 8 bases from V and 0 bases from J, with 8 bases between. The CDR3 sequence is CASPGDSYNEQFF. DNA for the CDR3: TGTGCCAGCCCCGGGGACTCCTACAATGAGCAGTTCTTC.

This clonotype was recorded a few times. The rearrangement uses TRBV7-9 and TRBJ2-1; the D gene is possibly TRBD1 (6 bases). Trimming cost V 10 bases and J 4 bases, with 17 bases left between them. Germline V gene lookup returns CDR1 SEHNR and CDR2 FQNEAQ (reference sequence). The length of the CDR3 is 14 residues. The DNA for the CDR3 is TGTGCCATCCTAGGGGGAGAGGGTTACAATGAGCAGTTCTTC. Translating gives CAILGGEGYNEQFF. Full variable domain (missing parts from reference TRBV7-9 and TRBJ2-1): DTGVSQNPRHKITKRGQNVTFRCDPISEHNRLYWYRQTLGQGPEFLTYFQNEAQLEKSRLLSDRFSAERPKGSFSTLEIQRTEQGDSAMYLCAILGGEGYNEQFFGPGTRLTVL.

This chain links TRBV5-1 with TRBJ2-1; D gene ambiguous. Deletions cut 5 bases from V and 5 bases from J, with 11 bases between. This CDR3 comprises 13 residues. Germline V lookup: CDR1 SGHRS, CDR2 YFSETQ. The DNA for the CDR3 is TGCGCCAGCAGTTACCGACATAACAATGAGCAGTTCTTC. It encodes CASSYRHNNEQFF.

The chain joins TRBV10-3 to TRBJ2-7; D is unresolved. Deletions cut 3 bases from V and 5 bases from J, with 5 bases between. This CDR3 is built from 11 residues. Germline V gives CDR1 ENHRY, CDR2 SYGVKD. CDR3 sequence (DNA): TGTGCCATCAGTGAATACCACGAGCAGTACTTC. Translation: CAISEYHEQYF.

This clonotype was counted many times. The rearrangement joins TRBV20-1 to TRBJ2-4, with 12 positions matching TRBD2. Trimming at V came to 5 bases and at J to 9 bases, leaving 17 bases not matched to a gene. Per the germline V gene, CDR1 is DFQATT and CDR2 is SNEGSKA (reference sequence). There are 17 residues in the CDR3. The CDR3 bases are TGCAGTGCTTCAGACGGCGGGCTAGCGGGAGGGCCCAGCATTCAGTACTTC. Its translation is CSASDGGLAGGPSIQYF.

V and J are TRBV28 and TRBJ1-1; no reliable D call. The CDR3 runs 14 residues. Trimming took 2 bases from V and 6 from J, leaving 13 bases between them. Germline assignment: CDR1 MDHEN and CDR2 SYDVKM. CDR3 DNA: TGTGCCAGCAGTTTACCCCACCGTGATGCTGAAGCTTTCTTT. Translation gives CASSLPHRDAEAFF.

This clonotype came up a few times. This rearrangement joins TRBV5-1 to TRBJ1-1, with D perhaps TRBD1 (5 bases). The V end lost 4 bases, the J end lost 5 bases, and 15 bases lay between the germline ends. Germline values: CDR1 SGHRS, CDR2 YFSETQ. This CDR3 contains 14 residues. CDR3 amino acids: CASSPTGGGTEAFF. The CDR3 bases are TGCGCCAGCAGCCCCACCGGGGGGGGAACTGAAGCTTTCTTT.

The chain combines TRBV4-2 with TRBJ1-1; D gene uncertain. This CDR3 contains 13 residues. With 4 bases removed from V and 3 bases from J, the gap between germline ends came to 9 bases. The V gene's germline CDR1 is LGHNA and CDR2 YNFKEQ. DNA of the CDR3: TGTGCCAGCAGCCGAGCGATGGACACTGAAGCTTTCTTT. Its protein is CASSRAMDTEAFF.

This clonotype appeared a few times. V and J are TRBV10-3 and TRBJ2-7, with D possibly matching TRBD1 (6 bases). The CDR3 is 13 residues long. The germline V gene has CDR1 ENHRY and CDR2 SYGVKD. Between the trimmed V and J ends, which lost 7 bases and 3 bases, there was a span of 13 bases. DNA for the CDR3: TGTGCCATCAAAGGGGGAGCCTTCTACGAGCAGTACTTC. Translating it yields CAIKGGAFYEQYF.

The rearrangement links TRBV7-2 to TRBJ2-1; 7 bases line up with TRBD1. V lost 3 bases to trimming and J lost 7 bases; unmatched junction nucleotides: 6. Germline CDR1 is SGHTA and CDR2 is FQGNSA. The CDR3 is 14 amino acids. Here the CDR3 DNA reads TGTGCCAGCAGCTTTGGCAGGGGGATGAATGAGCAGTTCTTC. Translation: CASSFGRGMNEQFF.

The genes are TRBV6-2 or TRBV6-3 and TRBJ1-6, with 8 positions matching TRBD1. Germline V lookup: CDR1 MNHEY, CDR2 SVGEGT. The V segment lost 3 bases and the J segment 8 bases; nucleotides outside the gene matches: 6. This CDR3 is built from 15 residues. This chain's CDR3 is CASSYSRQGYSPLHF. The CDR3, as DNA: TGTGCCAGCAGTTATTCGCGACAGGGGTATTCACCCCTCCACTTT.